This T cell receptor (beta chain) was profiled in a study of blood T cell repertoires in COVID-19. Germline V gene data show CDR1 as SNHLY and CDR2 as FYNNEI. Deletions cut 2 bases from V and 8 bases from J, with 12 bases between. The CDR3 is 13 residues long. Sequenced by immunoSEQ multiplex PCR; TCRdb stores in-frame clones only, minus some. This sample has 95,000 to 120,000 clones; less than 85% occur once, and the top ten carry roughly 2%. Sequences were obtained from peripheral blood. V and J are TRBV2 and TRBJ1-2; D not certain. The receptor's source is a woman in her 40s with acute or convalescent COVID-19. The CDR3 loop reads CASSERGLGGYTF. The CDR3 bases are TGTGCCAGCAGTGAACGCGGGTTGGGAGGCTACACCTTC. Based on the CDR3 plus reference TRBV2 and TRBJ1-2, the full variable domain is EPEVTQTPSHQVTQMGQEVILRCVPISNHLYFYWYRQILGQKVEFLVSFYNNEISEKSEIFDDQFSVERPDGSNFTLKIRSTKLEDSAMYFCASSERGLGGYTFGSGTRLTVV.